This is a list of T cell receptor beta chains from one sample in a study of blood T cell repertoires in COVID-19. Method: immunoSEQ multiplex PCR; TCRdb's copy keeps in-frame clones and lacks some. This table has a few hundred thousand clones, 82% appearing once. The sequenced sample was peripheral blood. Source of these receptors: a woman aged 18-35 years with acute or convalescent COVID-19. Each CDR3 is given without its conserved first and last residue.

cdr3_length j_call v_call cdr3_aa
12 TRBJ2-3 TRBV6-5 ATASGRVTDTQY
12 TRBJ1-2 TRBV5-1 ASSLVAENYGYT
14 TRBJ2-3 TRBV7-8 ASSLGLADNTDTQY
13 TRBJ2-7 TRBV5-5 ASSLRLELVYEQY
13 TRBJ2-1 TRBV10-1 ASSIAGGNYNEQF
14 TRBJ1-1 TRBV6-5 ASSYSNARALVEAF
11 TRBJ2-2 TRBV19 ASNLAETGELF
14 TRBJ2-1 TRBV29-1 SVEELGTANNNEQF
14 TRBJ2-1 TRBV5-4 ASSPSGIPSYNEQF
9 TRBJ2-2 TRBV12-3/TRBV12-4 ASRVRGELF
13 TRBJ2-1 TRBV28 ASSDLQGAGNEQF
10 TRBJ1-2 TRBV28 ATSGQLYGYT
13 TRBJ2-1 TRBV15 ATSRGRQGGDEQF
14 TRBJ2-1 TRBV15 ATSRGDRGRADEQF
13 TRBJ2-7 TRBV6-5 ASSSSGTGLDEQY
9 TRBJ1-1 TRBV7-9 ASSLAWQAF
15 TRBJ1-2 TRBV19 ASSPTAATGGVYGYT
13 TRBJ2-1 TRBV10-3 AIRSGGSDLNEQF
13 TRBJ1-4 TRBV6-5 ASSRGTGKNEKLF
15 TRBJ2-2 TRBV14 ASSHPLGGGGTGELF
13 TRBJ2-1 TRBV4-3 ASSDGDRGPYEQF
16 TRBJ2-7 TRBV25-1 ASSPQGAERPPAYEQY
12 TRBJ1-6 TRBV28 ASSAPGLDSPLH
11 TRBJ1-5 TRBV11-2 ASSTESYQPQH
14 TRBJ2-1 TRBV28 ASTLNLASGTNEQF
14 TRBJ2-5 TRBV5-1 ASSSATSGPQETQY
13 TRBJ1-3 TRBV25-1 ASSDETGSENTIY
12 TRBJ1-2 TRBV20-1 SASRPGLNYGYT
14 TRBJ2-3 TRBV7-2 ASSQDSGRGADTQY
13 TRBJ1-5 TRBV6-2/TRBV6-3 ASSYVLTENQPQH
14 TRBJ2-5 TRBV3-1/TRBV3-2 ASSQVGSGRGETQY
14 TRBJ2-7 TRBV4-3 ASSQVAGQGVYEQY
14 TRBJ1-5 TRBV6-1 ASSEREWGSNQPQH
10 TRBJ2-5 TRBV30 AWSFNSETQY
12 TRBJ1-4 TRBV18 ASSPTGLGEKLF
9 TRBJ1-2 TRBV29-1 SVDPGNGYT
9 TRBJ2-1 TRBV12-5 ASGLDRVQF
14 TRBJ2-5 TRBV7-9 ASSLVSQKPQETQY
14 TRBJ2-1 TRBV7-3 ASSLRGGSIDNEQF
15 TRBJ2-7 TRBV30 AWSVKVILRVTYEQY
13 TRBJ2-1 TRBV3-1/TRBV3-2 ASSPFGQGGGEQF
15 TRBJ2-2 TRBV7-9 ASSLVILGGNTGELF
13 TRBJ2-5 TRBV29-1 SVEDSGGRFETQY
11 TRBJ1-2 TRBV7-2 ASSLTGDYGYT
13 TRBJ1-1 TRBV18 ASSPTMTMNTEAF
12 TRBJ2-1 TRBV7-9 ASSPDRTYNEQF
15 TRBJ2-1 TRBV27 ASTNPGLGMRGNEQF
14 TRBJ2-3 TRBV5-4 ASSLGGKASTDTQY
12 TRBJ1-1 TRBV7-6 ASSLEPGVTEAF
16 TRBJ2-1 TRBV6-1 ASSEGRVAGGPYNEQF
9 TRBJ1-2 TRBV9 ASSDSWGYT
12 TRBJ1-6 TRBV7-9 ASSSGTSNSPLH
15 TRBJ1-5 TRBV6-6 ASSRNPGWASNQPQH
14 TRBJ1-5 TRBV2 ASSEVGGRINQPQH